This T cell receptor beta chain was found in a study of T-cell reconstitution after alpha-beta-depleted transplantation in children. The study's findings and limits: The authors attributed T-cell counts and diversity one year after transplant mostly to newly produced T cells. Where some patients showed high TCRbeta diversity at day 60, it came from recipient T cells and thymic progenitors that had survived. After transplant, at about two months, alpha-beta T cells were reportedly derived from several hundred expanded graft clones.

This CDR3 spans 14 amino acids. The ends lost 7 bases at V and 8 bases at J; junction bases unmatched: 12. The germline V gene has CDR1 MNHNS and CDR2 SASEGT. Turning to this clonotype: Its antigen is currently unknown.

TCRbeta library preparation incorporated unique molecular identifiers. TCRdb re-called the PCR reads through MiXCR, storing one row per CDR3 protein. The data contain over 400,000 distinct CDR3 sequences, 43% of them singletons. The sequence was collected from a girl aged 2 to 10 with aplastic anemia, due to receive a stem cell transplant. This rearrangement joins TRBV6-1 to TRBJ1-1; 8 bases are shared with TRBD1. The starting material was PBMCs, obtained before TCRalphabeta/CD19-depleted stem cell transplant. The CDR3 DNA follows: TGTGCCAGCATAATATCAGGGGGCGCCGGCGAAGCTTTCTTT. Translated: CASIISGGAGEAFF.